This note documents a single T cell receptor beta chain sequence. Its specificity is unknown. Losses at the gene ends were 6 bases for V and 3 bases for J; bases not matched to a gene: 7. This CDR3 is built from 15 residues. CDR1 and CDR2 from the germline V gene are LNHDA and SQIVND (reference sequence). The data originate from a study of T cells in localized non-small cell lung cancer. Overall study findings and caveats: Greater T cell density in blood accompanied longer overall survival. Paired adjacent lung recovered a median approximately 57 of the top 100 tumor clones. Uninvolved adjacent lung, not tumor, had the highest T cell clonality. Sequencing was limited to one tumor region, leaving the possibility of heterogeneity open.

Sequencing was performed with immunoSEQ multiplex PCR; in TCRdb, only in-frame clones are kept and a portion is missing. The top ten clones hold approximately 3% of a sample with about 78,000 clones, 84% of them seen once. This chain joins TRBV19 and TRBJ2-7; 11 bases match TRBD1. Here the sequenced sample was peripheral blood, taken before any cancer treatment. The receptor was derived from a man aged 40-75 years with stage I lung adenocarcinoma. The CDR3 is CASRPRTGGGYEQYF. The CDR3 nucleotides are TGTGCCAGTAGGCCCCGGACAGGGGGCGGCTACGAGCAGTACTTC.